Each of the 7 T cell receptor beta chains below was sequenced from the same sample in a study of T cell repertoires in cytomegalovirus infection. TCRdb reprocessed the reads via MiXCR and lists one record per CDR3 protein. The sample shows a few hundred thousand distinct CDR3 sequences, about 29% of them seen only once. No antigen has been identified for these receptors. The sample here was cultured PBMCs, taken from culture after CMV antigen stimulation. These TCRs come from a human donor in good health (CMV status not recorded). Some clones in this sample may be carry-over from other donors' samples.

This clonotype was counted between two and nine times. J is TRBJ1-6 and V is TRBV7-2; D is uncertain. CDR1 is SGHTA, CDR2 FQGNSA, per germline. V gave up 7 bases and J gave up 9 bases, with 10 bases separating them. The CDR3 is made up of 12 amino acids. The CDR3, as DNA: TGTGCCAGCACCTCGTCGGGTTCACCCCTCCACTTT. The encoded protein is CASTSSGSPLHF.

J is TRBJ1-1 and V is TRBV6-8, with D uncertain. Germline loops: CDR1 MNHGY, CDR2 SAAAGT. The germline V and J ends were trimmed by 0 bases and 2 bases, with 4 bases remaining between them. This CDR3 comprises 13 residues. CDR3 bases: TGTGCCAGCAGTTACTCGGAAAACACTGAAGCTTTCTTT. This codes for CASSYSENTEAFF.

V usage is TRBV6-1 and J usage is TRBJ2-7; 9 bases match TRBD2. Germline CDR1 MNHNS, CDR2 SASEGT. J gave up 3 bases and V 5 bases, and 11 bases lay outside the gene matches. This CDR3 spans 16 amino acids. The CDR3 loop is CASSPLAGGLNYEQYF. In nucleotides, the CDR3 is TGTGCCAGCAGTCCCTTGGCGGGGGGGCTAAACTACGAGCAGTACTTC.

This clonotype was observed at least ten times. At one of its ends the junction is not consistent with the germline gene, which may arise from a read error. This chain uses TRBV20-1 with TRBJ2-4, with D maybe TRBD1 (6 bases). Germline V CDR1 and CDR2: DFQATT, SNEGSKA (reference sequence). This CDR3 is built from 12 residues. CDR3 coding DNA: TGCAGTGCTAGCCTCGACTGGGGGACAAGAATCTTC. The encoded protein is CSASLDWGTRIF.

This clonotype was detected many times. The V and J genes are TRBV12-3 or TRBV12-4 and TRBJ1-1; tentative D call: TRBD1 (6 bases). V was pared by 6 bases and J by 5 bases, with 22 bases between. The CDR3 spans 16 residues. DNA for the CDR3: TGTGCCAGCAGCCCTACTACGGGACACCCTATAACTGAAGCTTTCTTT. Amino acid sequence: CASSPTTGHPITEAFF.

This clonotype was observed a few times. This chain links TRBV27 with TRBJ1-2, with TRBD1 identical over 7 bases. This CDR3 is 16 amino acids long. J was trimmed by 2 bases and V by 5 bases; bases with no gene match: 11. Per germline, CDR1 MNHEY and CDR2 SMNVEV (reference sequence). DNA of the CDR3: TGTGCCAGCAGTAAATCCGGACAGGTCCTCAACTATGGCTACACCTTC. Translating gives CASSKSGQVLNYGYTF.

A few counts support this clonotype. The CDR3 reads CASTNGFGGAGTGELFF. In DNA, the CDR3 is TGTGCCAGTACTAATGGGTTTGGGGGGGCCGGCACCGGGGAGCTGTTTTTT. This chain uses TRBV19 with TRBJ2-2; TRBD2 might be the D (7 bases). This CDR3 region has 17 residues. Germline V lookup: CDR1 LNHDA, CDR2 SQIVND (reference sequence). Trimming removed 7 bases from V and 4 bases from J, with 22 bases in between. The full variable domain, in which reference TRBV19 and TRBJ2-2 provide the parts outside the CDR3, is DGGITQSPKYLFRKEGQNVTLSCEQNLNHDAMYWYRQDPGQGLRLIYYSQIVNDFQKGDIAEGYSVSREKKESFPLTVTSAQKNPTAFYLCASTNGFGGAGTGELFFGEGSRLTVL.